This TCR beta chain was sequenced for a study of T-cell memory formation after mild COVID-19. Study summary: TCR clusters were mostly donor specific.

This CDR3 is built from 14 residues. V lost 11 bases and J lost 5, with 21 bases in between. Per the germline V gene, CDR1 is SNHLY and CDR2 is FYNNEI. 5'RACE with constant-segment primers built TCRalpha and TCRbeta cDNA libraries with UMIs. MiXCR, applied by TCRdb to the 5' RACE reads, yields one record per CDR3 protein. This table has 150,000 to 200,000 distinct CDR3 sequences, 16% appearing once. Comment on this clonotype: The antigen is undetermined.

Study findings and constraints: Later expanders leaned CD4+, whereas day 15 to 85 contracting clones were balanced CD4/CD8.

Input material: PBMCs or a T cell subset sorted from them (not recorded which). The chain combines TRBV2 with TRBJ2-5; the D call may be TRBD1 or TRBD2 (5 bases each). The clonotype was recovered from an adult woman who had mild COVID-19 (a few samples of this study predate the infection). Cell type and time point are not known. CDR3: CASRRTSMGETQYF. CDR3 coding DNA: TGTGCCTCGCGGAGGACATCGATGGGGGAGACCCAGTACTTC.